What follows describes a single T cell receptor beta chain. Antigen unknown. A second PCR of 7 to 11 cycles used a sample-barcoded 5' primer and a J-beta primer mix. From the 5' RACE reads, TCRdb called clonotypes with MiXCR, one entry per CDR3 protein. The sample comprises roughly 2 million distinct CDR3 sequences, roughly 49% of which are singletons, and 2% to 2.5% rests with the top ten. This specimen belongs to a study of blood T cells in healthy people across ages. Germline V lookup: CDR1 SGHTA, CDR2 FQGTGA. J lost 7 bases, V lost 3 bases, and 12 bases had no gene match. This CDR3 has 17 residues. Overall study findings and caveats: Diversity estimates drawn from one million T cells were deemed underestimates.

The sample, roughly 9.1 milliliters of peripheral blood, was drawn from each donor. The rearrangement joins TRBV7-3 to TRBJ2-1; the match to TRBD2 covers 10 bases. Material: blood. The receptor was isolated from a woman between 35 and 50 years old in good health. CDR3 in amino acids: CASSFASASGSPNEQFF. CDR3 in DNA: TGTGCCAGCAGCTTCGCGTCGGCTAGCGGGAGCCCGAATGAGCAGTTCTTC.